The present entry profiles one T cell receptor (beta chain) with its context. Its antigen is unknown. This record belongs to a study of beta chain features in type 1 diabetes. Germline V CDR1 and CDR2: MNHNY, SVGAGI (reference sequence). V lost 6 bases and J lost 0, with 16 bases in between. The CDR3 is 16 amino acids. Expressed TCRB transcripts were sequenced, since all the RNA that had been isolated was reverse transcribed. The method was immunoSEQ multiplex PCR; TCRdb's version includes in-frame clones alone and lacks a portion of them. The profile shows about 900,000 clones, roughly a sixth of them singletons. Study outcomes and limitations: The study found fewer insertions and more deletions at VDJ junctions in type 1 diabetes patients. TCRB CDR3 length was moderately but significantly reduced in all four CD4+ subsets of Type 1 diabetes patients. Within patients, naive, central memory and Treg TCRB repertoires seemed more similar than within healthy donors.

The chain employs TRBV6-6 and TRBJ2-3, with D possibly being TRBD1 or TRBD2 (5 bases each). The sequence derives from a young woman in good health. The sequencing sample was made of naive CD4+ T cells from blood. The CDR3 region is CASRGQRGGSTDTQYF. For the CDR3, the DNA is TGTGCCAGCAGGGGTCAAAGGGGCGGGAGCACAGATACGCAGTATTTT.